The 4 T cell receptor beta chains reported below all come from one sample, sequenced in a study of T cell responses to AZD1222 COVID-19 vaccine. Clones were read by immunoSEQ multiplex PCR, and TCRdb kept only the in-frame ones, dropping some. The sample lists roughly 200,000 clones, 70% to 90% occurring once. The sample here was peripheral blood, taken on day 0 of AZD1222 vaccination. Source of these receptors: an adult in good health.

The rearrangement joins TRBV7-6 to TRBJ1-3; D remains unclear. The CDR3 has 16 residues. Trimming took off 0 bases at V and 2 bases at J, with 11 bases between the two ends. Germline assignment: CDR1 SGHVS and CDR2 FNYEAQ. Here the CDR3 reads CASSLASSGPGNTIYF. DNA of the CDR3: TGTGCCAGCAGCTTAGCGTCGTCGGGCCCTGGAAACACCATATATTTT.

The chain carries TRBV24-1 and TRBJ1-2; D gene ambiguous. The germline gives CDR1 KGHDR, CDR2 SFDVKD. V was clipped by 3 bases and J by 2 bases, with 9 bases between them. This CDR3 contains 14 residues. Written as DNA, the CDR3 is TGTGCCACCAGTGATACCGGGCCCAACTATGGCTACACCTTC. This gives the protein CATSDTGPNYGYTF.

V gene TRBV10-3 combines with J gene TRBJ2-3; D might be TRBD2 (7 bases). V shed 0 bases and J shed 0 bases, with 10 bases lying between them. Germline V CDR1 and CDR2: ENHRY, SYGVKD. This CDR3 has 16 residues. CDR3: CAISESPGGSTDTQYF. Here the CDR3 DNA reads TGTGCCATCAGTGAGTCGCCGGGGGGCAGCACAGATACGCAGTATTTT.

The chain employs TRBV5-4 and TRBJ2-1; 7 bases line up with TRBD1. Germline V CDR1 and CDR2: SGHNT, YYREEE (reference sequence). The length of the CDR3 is 16 residues. With V trimmed by 3 bases and J by 0 bases, 6 bases remained unmatched. CDR3 sequence: CASSSTRQGSYNEQFF. For the CDR3, the DNA is TGTGCCAGCAGCTCTACCAGACAGGGCTCCTACAATGAGCAGTTCTTC.